This TCR beta chain was recorded in a study of T cell responses to AZD1222 COVID-19 vaccine. Overall study context: Pooled in the analysis were second doses at about 4 or about 12 weeks. Findings of the study overall: Nearly half of spike-specific TCRs reportedly go after variant regions that carry no mutations.

The V end lost 4 bases, the J end lost 7 bases, and 12 bases lay between the germline ends. The germline V gene encodes CDR1 SGDLS and CDR2 YYNGEE. This CDR3 spans 14 amino acids. Concerning this clone: Its target is not known.

Assay used: immunoSEQ multiplex PCR; TCRdb lists only in-frame clones, some missing. The sample comprises 150,000 to 200,000 clones, approximately 90% of which are singletons, and less than 3% rests with the top ten. This chain joins TRBV9 and TRBJ1-6; D may be TRBD1 (6 bases). This clonotype was obtained from an adult in good health. The specimen comprised peripheral blood, sampled on day 0 of AZD1222 vaccination. CDR3 protein: CASSRRDTNSPLHF. For the CDR3, the DNA is TGTGCCAGCAGCCGCCGGGACACCAATTCACCCCTCCACTTT.